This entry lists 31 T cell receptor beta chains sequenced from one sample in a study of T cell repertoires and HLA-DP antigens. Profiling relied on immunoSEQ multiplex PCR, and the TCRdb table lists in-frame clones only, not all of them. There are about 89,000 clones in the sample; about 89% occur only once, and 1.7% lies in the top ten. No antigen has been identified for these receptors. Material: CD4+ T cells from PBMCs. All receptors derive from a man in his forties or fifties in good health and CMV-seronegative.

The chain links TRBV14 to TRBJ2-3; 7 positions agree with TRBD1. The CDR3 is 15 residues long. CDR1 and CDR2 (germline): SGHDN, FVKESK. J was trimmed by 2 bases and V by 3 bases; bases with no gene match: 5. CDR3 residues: CASSQLDRTTDTQYF. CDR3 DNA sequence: TGTGCCAGCAGCCAGCTGGACAGGACCACAGATACGCAGTATTTT.

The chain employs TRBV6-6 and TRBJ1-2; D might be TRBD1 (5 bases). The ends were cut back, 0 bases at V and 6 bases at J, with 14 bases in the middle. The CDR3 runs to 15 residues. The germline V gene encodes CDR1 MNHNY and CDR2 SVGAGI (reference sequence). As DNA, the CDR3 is TGTGCCAGCAGTTACTCGAGAACAGGCCTCGATGGCTACACCTTC. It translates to CASSYSRTGLDGYTF.

The CDR3 nucleotides read TGTGCCAGCAGCCCTCCCGGGACGGCCGGGGAGACCCAGTACTTC. Encoded protein: CASSPPGTAGETQYF. The rearrangement uses TRBV5-4 and TRBJ2-5; D could derive from TRBD1 or TRBD2 (5 bases each). The CDR3 is 15 residues long. With 4 bases removed from V and 5 bases from J, the gap between germline ends came to 18 bases. Looked up from germline, CDR1 is SGHNT and CDR2 is YYREEE (reference sequence).

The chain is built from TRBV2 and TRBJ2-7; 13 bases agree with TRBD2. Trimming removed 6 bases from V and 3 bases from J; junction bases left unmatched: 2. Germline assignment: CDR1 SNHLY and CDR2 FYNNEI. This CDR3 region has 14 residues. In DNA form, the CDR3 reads TGTGCCAGCAGGGGACTAGCGGGATTCTACGAGCAGTACTTC. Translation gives CASRGLAGFYEQYF.

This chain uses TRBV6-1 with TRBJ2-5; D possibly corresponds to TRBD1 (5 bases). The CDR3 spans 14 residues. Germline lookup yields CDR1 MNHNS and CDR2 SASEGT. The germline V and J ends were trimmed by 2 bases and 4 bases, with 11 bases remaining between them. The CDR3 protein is CASSEKARGETQYF. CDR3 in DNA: TGTGCCAGCAGTGAAAAGGCAAGGGGAGAGACCCAGTACTTC.

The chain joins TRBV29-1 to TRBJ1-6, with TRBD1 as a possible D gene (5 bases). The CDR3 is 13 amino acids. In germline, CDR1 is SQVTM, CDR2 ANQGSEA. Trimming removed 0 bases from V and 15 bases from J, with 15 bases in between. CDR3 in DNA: TGCAGCGTTGAAGAGGCGGGGCGAAACAGCCTCCACTTT. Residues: CSVEEAGRNSLHF.

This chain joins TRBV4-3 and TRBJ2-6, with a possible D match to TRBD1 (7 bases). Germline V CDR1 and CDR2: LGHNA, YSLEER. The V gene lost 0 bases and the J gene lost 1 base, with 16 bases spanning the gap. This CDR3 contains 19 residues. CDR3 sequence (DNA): TGCGCCAGCAGCCAAGATGGAGGGGGCTTCGGTTCTGGGGCCAACGTCCTGACTTTC. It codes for CASSQDGGGFGSGANVLTF.

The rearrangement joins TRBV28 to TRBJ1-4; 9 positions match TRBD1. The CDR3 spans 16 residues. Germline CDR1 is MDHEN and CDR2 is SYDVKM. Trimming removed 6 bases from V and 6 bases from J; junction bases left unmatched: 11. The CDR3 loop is CASRPLLRDRDEKLFF. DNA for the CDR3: TGTGCCAGCAGACCCCTTCTCCGGGACAGGGATGAAAAACTGTTTTTT.

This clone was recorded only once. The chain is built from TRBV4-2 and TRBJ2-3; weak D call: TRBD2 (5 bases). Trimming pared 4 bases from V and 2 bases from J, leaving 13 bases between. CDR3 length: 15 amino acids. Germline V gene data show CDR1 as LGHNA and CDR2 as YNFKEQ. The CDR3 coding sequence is TGTGCCAGCAGCCCCACAACGCGGGCCACAGATACGCAGTATTTT. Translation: CASSPTTRATDTQYF.

The CDR3 sequence: CASSFSGSLQTYEQYF. The DNA of the CDR3 is TGTGCCAGCAGCTTCTCCGGCAGCCTTCAAACCTACGAGCAGTACTTC. The chain recombines TRBV7-9 with TRBJ2-7; no clear D gene. From germline, CDR1 is SEHNR and CDR2 FQNEAQ (reference sequence). V lost 3 bases and J 2 bases, leaving 17 bases between the germline ends. The CDR3 is 16 residues long.

In DNA form, the CDR3 reads TGTGCCAGCAGTTTCTTGACGCCGAACACTGAAGCTTTCTTT. It translates to CASSFLTPNTEAFF. The rearrangement uses TRBV28 and TRBJ1-1; D gene ambiguous. Looked up from germline, CDR1 is MDHEN and CDR2 is SYDVKM. V lost 3 bases and J 1 base, leaving 9 bases between the germline ends. The CDR3 is 14 residues long.

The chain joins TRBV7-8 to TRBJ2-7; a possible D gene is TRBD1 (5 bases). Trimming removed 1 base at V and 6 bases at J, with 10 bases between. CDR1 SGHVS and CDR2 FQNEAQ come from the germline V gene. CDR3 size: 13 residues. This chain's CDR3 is CASSLVQGVEQYF. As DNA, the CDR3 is TGTGCCAGCAGCTTAGTTCAGGGTGTCGAGCAGTACTTC.

The CDR3 loop reads CASNTGGSGYTF. In DNA form, the CDR3 reads TGCGCCAGCAACACAGGGGGATCTGGCTACACCTTC. The chain links TRBV5-1 to TRBJ1-2; 8 bases line up with TRBD1. Germline loops: CDR1 SGHRS, CDR2 YFSETQ. J was trimmed by 7 bases and V by 6 bases; bases with no gene match: 5. CDR3 length: 12 residues.

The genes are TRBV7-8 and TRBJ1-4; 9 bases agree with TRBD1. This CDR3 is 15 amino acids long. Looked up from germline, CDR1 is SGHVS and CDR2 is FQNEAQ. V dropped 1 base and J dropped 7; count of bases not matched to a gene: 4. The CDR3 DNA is TGTGCCAGCAGCTTAGGGACAGGGGTTAGTGAAAAACTGTTTTTT. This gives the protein CASSLGTGVSEKLFF. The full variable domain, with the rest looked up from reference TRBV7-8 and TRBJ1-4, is GAGVSQSPRYKVAKRGQDVALRCDPISGHVSLFWYQQALGQGPEFLTYFQNEAQLDKSGLPSDRFFAERPEGSVSTLKIQRTQQEDSAVYLCASSLGTGVSEKLFFGSGTQLSVL.

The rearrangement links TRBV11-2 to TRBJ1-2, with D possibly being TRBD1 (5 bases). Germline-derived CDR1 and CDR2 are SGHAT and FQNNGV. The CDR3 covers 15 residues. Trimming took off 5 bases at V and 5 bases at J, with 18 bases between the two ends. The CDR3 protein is CASSTSTKGMYGYTF. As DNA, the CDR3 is TGTGCCAGCAGCACCTCCACGAAGGGGATGTATGGCTACACCTTC.

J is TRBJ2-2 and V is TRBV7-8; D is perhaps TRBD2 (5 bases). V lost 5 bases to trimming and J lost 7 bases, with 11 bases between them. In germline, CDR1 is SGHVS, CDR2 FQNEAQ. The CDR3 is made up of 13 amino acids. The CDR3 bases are TGTGCCAGCAGCCCGTCCCGGGGCGGGGAGCTGTTTTTT. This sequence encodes CASSPSRGGELFF. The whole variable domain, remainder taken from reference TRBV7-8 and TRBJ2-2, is GAGVSQSPRYKVAKRGQDVALRCDPISGHVSLFWYQQALGQGPEFLTYFQNEAQLDKSGLPSDRFFAERPEGSVSTLKIQRTQQEDSAVYLCASSPSRGGELFFGEGSRLTVL.

CDR3 loop: CASEYSMGTEAFF. The CDR3, as DNA: TGTGCCAGCGAATACAGTATGGGCACTGAAGCTTTCTTT. V is TRBV6-1 and J is TRBJ1-1, with D unresolved. The V end was cut by 8 bases, the J end by 4 bases, with 14 bases between. The CDR3 length is 13 residues. Looked up from germline, CDR1 is MNHNS and CDR2 is SASEGT.

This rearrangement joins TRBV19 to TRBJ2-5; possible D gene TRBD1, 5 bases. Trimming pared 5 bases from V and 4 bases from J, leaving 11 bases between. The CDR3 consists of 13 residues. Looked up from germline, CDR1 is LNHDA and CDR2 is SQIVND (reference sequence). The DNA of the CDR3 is TGTGCCAGTAGTCGACAGAAGCTAGAGACCCAGTACTTC. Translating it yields CASSRQKLETQYF.

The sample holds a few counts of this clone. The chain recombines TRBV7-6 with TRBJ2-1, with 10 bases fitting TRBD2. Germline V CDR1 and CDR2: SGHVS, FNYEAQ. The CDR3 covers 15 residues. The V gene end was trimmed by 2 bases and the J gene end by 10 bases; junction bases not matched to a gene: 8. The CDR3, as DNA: TGTGCCAGCAGCTTAATGTCTAGCGGGGGTATAGAGCAGTTCTTC. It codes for CASSLMSSGGIEQFF.

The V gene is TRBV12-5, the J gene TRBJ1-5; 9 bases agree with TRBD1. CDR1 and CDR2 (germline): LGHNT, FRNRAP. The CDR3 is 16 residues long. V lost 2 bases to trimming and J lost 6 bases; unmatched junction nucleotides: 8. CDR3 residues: CASGLYGQGKGQPQHF. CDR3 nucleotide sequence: TGTGCTAGTGGTTTGTACGGACAGGGGAAGGGTCAGCCCCAGCATTTT. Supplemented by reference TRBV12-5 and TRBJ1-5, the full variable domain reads DARVTQTPRHKVTEMGQEVTMRCQPILGHNTVFWYRQTMMQGLELLAYFRNRAPLDDSGMPKDRFSAEMPDATLATLKIQPSEPRDSAVYFCASGLYGQGKGQPQHFGDGTRLSIL.

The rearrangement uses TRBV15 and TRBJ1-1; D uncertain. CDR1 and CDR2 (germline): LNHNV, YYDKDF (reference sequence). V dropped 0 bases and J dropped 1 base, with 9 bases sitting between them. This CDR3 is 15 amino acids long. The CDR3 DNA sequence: TGTGCCACCAGCAGAGACCGACACCAGAACACTGAAGCTTTCTTT. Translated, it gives CATSRDRHQNTEAFF.

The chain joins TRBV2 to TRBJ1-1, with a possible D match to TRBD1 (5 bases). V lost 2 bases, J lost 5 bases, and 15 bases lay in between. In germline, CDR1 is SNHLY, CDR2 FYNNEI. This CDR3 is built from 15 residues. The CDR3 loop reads CASSEPGGFGTEAFF. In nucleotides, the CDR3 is TGTGCCAGCAGTGAACCGGGGGGATTTGGTACTGAAGCTTTCTTT.

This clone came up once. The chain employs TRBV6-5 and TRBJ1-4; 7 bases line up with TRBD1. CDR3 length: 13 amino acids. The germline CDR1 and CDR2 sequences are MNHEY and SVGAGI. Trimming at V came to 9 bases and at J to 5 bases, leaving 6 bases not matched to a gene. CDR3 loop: CARPGTENEKLFF. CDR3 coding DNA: TGTGCCAGACCAGGGACAGAGAATGAAAAACTGTTTTTT.

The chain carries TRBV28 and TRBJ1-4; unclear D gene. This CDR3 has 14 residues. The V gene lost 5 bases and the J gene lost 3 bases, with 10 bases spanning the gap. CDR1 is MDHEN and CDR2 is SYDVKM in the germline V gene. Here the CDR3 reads CASSIRFANEKLFF. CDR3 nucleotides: TGTGCCAGCAGTATCCGGTTCGCTAATGAAAAACTGTTTTTT.

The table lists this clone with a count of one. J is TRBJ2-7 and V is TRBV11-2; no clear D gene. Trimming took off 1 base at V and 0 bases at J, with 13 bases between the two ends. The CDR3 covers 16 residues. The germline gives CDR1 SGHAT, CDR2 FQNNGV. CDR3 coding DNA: TGTGCCAGCAGCTTAGGGACGTACTCGCCCTCCTACGAGCAGTACTTC. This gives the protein CASSLGTYSPSYEQYF. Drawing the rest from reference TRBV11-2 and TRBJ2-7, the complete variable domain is EAGVAQSPRYKIIEKRQSVAFWCNPISGHATLYWYQQILGQGPKLLIQFQNNGVVDDSQLPKDRFSAERLKGVDSTLKIQPAKLEDSAVYLCASSLGTYSPSYEQYFGPGTRLTVT.

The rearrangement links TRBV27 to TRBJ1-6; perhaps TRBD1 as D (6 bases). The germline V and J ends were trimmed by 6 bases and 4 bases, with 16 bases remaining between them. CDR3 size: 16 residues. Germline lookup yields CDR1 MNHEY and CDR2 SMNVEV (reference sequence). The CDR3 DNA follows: TGTGCCAGCAGACTGGGGGAGGGGGGTTATAATTCACCCCTCCACTTT. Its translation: CASRLGEGGYNSPLHF.

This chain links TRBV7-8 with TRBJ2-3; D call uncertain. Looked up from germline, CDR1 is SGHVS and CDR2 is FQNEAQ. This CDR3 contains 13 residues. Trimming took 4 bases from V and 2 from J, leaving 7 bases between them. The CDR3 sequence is CASSYSITDTQYF. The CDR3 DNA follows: TGTGCCAGCAGCTATTCTATCACAGATACGCAGTATTTT.

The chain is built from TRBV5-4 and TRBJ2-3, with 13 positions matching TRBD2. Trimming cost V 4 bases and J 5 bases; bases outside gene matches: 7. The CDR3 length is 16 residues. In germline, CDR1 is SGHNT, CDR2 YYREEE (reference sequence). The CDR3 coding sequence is TGTGCCAGCAGCACCGGACTAGCGGGAGTAAAAGATACGCAGTATTTT. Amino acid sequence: CASSTGLAGVKDTQYF.

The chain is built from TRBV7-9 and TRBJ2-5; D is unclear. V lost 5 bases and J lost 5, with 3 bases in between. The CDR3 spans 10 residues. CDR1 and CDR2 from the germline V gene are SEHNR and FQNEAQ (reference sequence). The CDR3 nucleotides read TGTGCCAGCAGCGGGGAGACCCAGTACTTC. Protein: CASSGETQYF.

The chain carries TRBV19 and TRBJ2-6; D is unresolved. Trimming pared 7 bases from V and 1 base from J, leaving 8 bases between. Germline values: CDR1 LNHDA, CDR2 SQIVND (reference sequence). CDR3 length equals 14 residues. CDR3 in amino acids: CASKGLSGANVLTF. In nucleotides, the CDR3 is TGTGCCAGTAAGGGTCTTTCTGGGGCCAACGTCCTGACTTTC.

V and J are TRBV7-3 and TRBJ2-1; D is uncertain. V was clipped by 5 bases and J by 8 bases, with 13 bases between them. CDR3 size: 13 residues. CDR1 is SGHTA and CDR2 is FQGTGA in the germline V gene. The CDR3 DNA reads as TGTGCCAGCAGCCAGAGCCGTTTGTATGAGCAGTTCTTC. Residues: CASSQSRLYEQFF. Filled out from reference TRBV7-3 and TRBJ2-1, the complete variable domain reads GAGVSQTPSNKVTEKGKYVELRCDPISGHTALYWYRQSLGQGPEFLIYFQGTGAADDSGLPNDRFFAVRPEGSVSTLKIQRTERGDSAVYLCASSQSRLYEQFFGPGTRLTVL.